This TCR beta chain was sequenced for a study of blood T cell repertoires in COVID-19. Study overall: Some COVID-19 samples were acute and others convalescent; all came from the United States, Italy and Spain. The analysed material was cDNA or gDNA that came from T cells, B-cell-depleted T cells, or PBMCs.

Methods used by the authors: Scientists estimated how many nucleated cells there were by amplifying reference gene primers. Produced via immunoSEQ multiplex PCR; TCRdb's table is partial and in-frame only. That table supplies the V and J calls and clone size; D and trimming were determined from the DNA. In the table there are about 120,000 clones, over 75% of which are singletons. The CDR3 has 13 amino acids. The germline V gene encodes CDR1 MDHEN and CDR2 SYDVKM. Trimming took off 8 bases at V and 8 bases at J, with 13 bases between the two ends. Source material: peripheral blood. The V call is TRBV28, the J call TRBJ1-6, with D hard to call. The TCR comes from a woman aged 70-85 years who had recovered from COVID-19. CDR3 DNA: TGTGCCAGCCGGTATACCCGCCATTCACCCCTCCACTTT. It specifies CASRYTRHSPLHF.